This TCR beta chain appears in the sequencing data of a study of blood T cell repertoires in COVID-19. At the level of the study: Sample material is recorded as cDNA or gDNA derived from T cells, B-cell-depleted T cells, or PBMCs.

Original data processing: By means of reference gene primer amplification, nucleated cell counts were estimated. TCRdb keeps only in-frame clones here, not all; method: immunoSEQ multiplex PCR. From that table come the V and J calls and clone size; the DNA was used to work out D and trimming. The profile shows 70,000 to 100,000 clones, 88% of them singletons. Sequenced input: peripheral blood. This TCR was recovered from a woman aged 80 or over with active COVID-19.

The CDR3 loop reads CSAGFGTGNAYEQYF. The CDR3 nucleotides are TGCAGCGCCGGATTTGGGACAGGCAACGCCTACGAGCAGTACTTC. The V and J genes are TRBV29-1 and TRBJ2-7; 8 bases map to TRBD1. The germline CDR1 and CDR2 sequences are SQVTM and ANQGSEA. The CDR3 extends over 15 amino acids. V lost 7 bases to trimming and J lost 2 bases; unmatched junction nucleotides: 13.